The 26 T cell receptor beta chains given below trace back to one sample, sequenced in a study of T cells after yellow fever vaccination. Via MiXCR, TCRdb re-called the 5' RACE reads, giving one row per CDR3 protein. Among some 320,000 distinct CDR3 sequences listed, about 10% were seen once. Sample: CD4+ T cells sorted from PBMCs, taken 45 days after the yellow fever booster vaccination. The receptor set was obtained from a man aged 18-30 years who received the YFV17D yellow fever vaccine.

This clonotype was found a few times. This chain joins TRBV5-1 and TRBJ2-7; TRBD2 aligns across 7 bases. Per germline, CDR1 SGHRS and CDR2 YFSETQ. The CDR3 is 14 amino acids. V was clipped by 0 bases and J by 2 bases; unmatched bases: 2. This chain's CDR3 is CASSLAGGTYEQYV. CDR3 in DNA: TGCGCCAGCAGCTTGGCGGGGGGTACCTACGAGCAGTACGTC.

The J gene is TRBJ2-1, the V gene TRBV7-3; no clear D gene. Between the trimmed V and J ends, which lost 0 bases and 0 bases, there was a span of 9 bases. CDR3 size: 16 residues. Germline CDR1 SGHTA, CDR2 FQGTGA. CDR3 region: CASSLTATRSYNEQFF. CDR3 nucleotide sequence: TGTGCCAGCAGCTTAACGGCAACGCGCTCCTACAATGAGCAGTTCTTC. Full variable domain (missing parts from reference TRBV7-3 and TRBJ2-1): GAGVSQTPSNKVTEKGKYVELRCDPISGHTALYWYRQSLGQGPEFLIYFQGTGAADDSGLPNDRFFAVRPEGSVSTLKIQRTERGDSAVYLCASSLTATRSYNEQFFGPGTRLTVL.

The chain links TRBV20-1 to TRBJ2-3, with D possibly being TRBD1 or TRBD2 (5 bases each). Per germline, CDR1 DFQATT and CDR2 SNEGSKA (reference sequence). Trimming cost V 4 bases and J 2 bases, with 13 bases left between them. The CDR3 consists of 14 residues. CDR3 in DNA: TGCAGTGCTATCTCCGGGACGAACACAGATACGCAGTATTTT. Protein: CSAISGTNTDTQYF.

The genes are TRBV10-3 and TRBJ2-5; the match to TRBD2 covers 9 bases. The CDR3 is 15 residues long. The V and J ends lost 9 bases and 5 bases, in that order; junction bases with no gene match: 13. From germline, CDR1 is ENHRY and CDR2 SYGVKD. The CDR3: CAIGDSGGLGETQYF. CDR3 DNA sequence: TGTGCCATTGGTGATAGCGGGGGTCTAGGGGAGACCCAGTACTTC.

This clonotype came up a few times. The chain has TRBV12-3 or TRBV12-4 and TRBJ2-3; D tentatively reads TRBD1 or TRBD2 (6 bases each). This CDR3 is built from 15 residues. V lost 1 base and J 5 bases, leaving 13 bases between the germline ends. The CDR3 region has the DNA TGTGCCAGCAGTTTAGGCCCGGGGGCGCTAGATACGCAGTATTTT. Translating it yields CASSLGPGALDTQYF.

This clonotype has at least ten counts. This chain connects TRBV7-9 to TRBJ2-5; D perhaps matches TRBD2 (7 bases). This CDR3 is built from 13 residues. The germline V and J ends were trimmed by 5 bases and 5 bases, with 12 bases remaining between them. CDR1 is SEHNR and CDR2 is FQNEAQ in the germline V gene (reference sequence). The CDR3 nucleotides read TGTGCCAGCAGCCCGCGGGGGCCGGAGACCCAGTACTTC. Translating it yields CASSPRGPETQYF. Together with reference TRBV7-9 and TRBJ2-5, the CDR3 gives the full variable domain: DTGVSQNPRHKITKRGQNVTFRCDPISEHNRLYWYRQTLGQGPEFLTYFQNEAQLEKSRLLSDRFSAERPKGSFSTLEIQRTEQGDSAMYLCASSPRGPETQYFGPGTRLLVL.

J is TRBJ2-7 and V is TRBV20-1; 7 bases agree with TRBD2. There are 12 residues in the CDR3. V lost 7 bases and J lost 5; bases outside the gene matches: 8. Germline V gives CDR1 DFQATT, CDR2 SNEGSKA (reference sequence). CDR3 sequence: CSVARRGDEQYV. CDR3 bases: TGCAGTGTCGCCCGACGGGGGGACGAGCAGTACGTC.

This clonotype was counted a few times. The chain links TRBV6-5 to TRBJ1-5; a weak D match, TRBD1 (6 bases). The ends were cut back, 6 bases at V and 1 base at J, with 10 bases in the middle. The CDR3 is 14 residues long. Germline loops: CDR1 MNHEY, CDR2 SVGAGI. DNA of the CDR3: TGTGCCAGCAGACTAGGGGGGAGCAATCAGCCCCAGCATTTT. Translation: CASRLGGSNQPQHF.

This clonotype occurred a few times. The CDR3 DNA sequence: TGTGCCAGCAGCCTAAACGGGGGCGGAGGAGATACGCAGTATTTT. Protein: CASSLNGGGGDTQYF. The genes are TRBV11-2 and TRBJ2-3; either TRBD1 or TRBD2 may supply D (6 bases each). The germline CDR1 and CDR2 sequences are SGHAT and FQNNGV. V was clipped by 5 bases and J by 5 bases, with 17 bases between them. This CDR3 contains 15 residues.

This clonotype was seen a few times. The chain uses TRBV20-1 and TRBJ1-5, with unresolved D. The CDR3 sequence is 12 residues long. V shed 6 bases and J shed 4 bases, with 10 bases lying between them. CDR1 and CDR2 (germline): DFQATT, SNEGSKA (reference sequence). In DNA, the CDR3 is TGCAGTGCCTCGGCCGGGAATCAGCCCCAGCATTTT. Encoded protein: CSASAGNQPQHF.

The sample holds a few counts of this clonotype. This sequence joins TRBV2 and TRBJ2-7; D gene ambiguous. The germline V gene encodes CDR1 SNHLY and CDR2 FYNNEI. Trimming pared 7 bases from V and 2 bases from J, leaving 6 bases between. The CDR3 length is 11 residues. CDR3 region: CASTRTYEQYV. The CDR3 DNA reads TGTGCCAGCACCAGAACCTACGAGCAGTACGTC.

This clonotype has a handful of counts. The rearrangement uses TRBV20-1 and TRBJ2-1; 11 bases line up with TRBD2. Unmatched junction bases numbered 13, after V lost 5 bases and J lost 4 bases. CDR1 is DFQATT, CDR2 SNEGSKA, per germline (reference sequence). This CDR3 region has 17 residues. The CDR3 region has the DNA TGCAGTGCTCGGGGGGCCTCGACTAGCGGGGAATACAATGAGCAGTTCTTC. Amino acids: CSARGASTSGEYNEQFF.

This clonotype was seen ten or more times. The chain is built from TRBV4-1 and TRBJ1-1; 7 nucleotides match TRBD1. CDR1 is MGHRA, CDR2 YSYEKL, per germline. V shed 4 bases and J 5 bases; nucleotides not matched to a gene: 7. The CDR3 runs 14 residues. CDR3 nucleotides: TGCGCCAGCAGCCCCACCGGGGGACAGACTGAAGCTTTCTTT. Its translation is CASSPTGGQTEAFF.

The chain links TRBV7-6 to TRBJ2-7, with 8 bases fitting TRBD1. V trimming: 3 bases; J trimming: 5 bases; junction bases outside the gene matches: 6. Germline V gives CDR1 SGHVS, CDR2 FNYEAQ. CDR3 size: 14 residues. This CDR3 reads CASSLRQGAHEQYF. The CDR3 DNA follows: TGTGCCAGCAGCTTGAGGCAGGGGGCCCACGAGCAGTACTTC.

The chain employs TRBV3-1 and TRBJ1-3; perhaps TRBD1 as D (6 bases). Germline V gives CDR1 LGHDT, CDR2 YNNKEL (reference sequence). This CDR3 is built from 15 residues. Trimming left V 1 base short and J 5 bases short, with 12 bases between. The CDR3 here is CASSQVTGSRNTIYF. DNA for the CDR3: TGTGCCAGCAGCCAAGTTACAGGGTCCCGAAACACCATATATTTT.

The chain links TRBV29-1 to TRBJ1-1; TRBD1 agrees at 9 bases. Germline CDR1 is SQVTM and CDR2 is ANQGSEA. V lost 6 bases, J lost 5 bases, and 4 bases stayed unmatched. This CDR3 has 12 amino acids. The CDR3 coding sequence is TGCAGCGTGGGACAGGGAAAAACTGAAGCTTTCTTT. Protein product: CSVGQGKTEAFF.

The gene calls are TRBV6-1 and TRBJ1-3, with 8 nucleotides matching TRBD1. The CDR3 is made up of 15 amino acids. Looked up from germline, CDR1 is MNHNS and CDR2 is SASEGT. V lost 6 bases to trimming and J lost 4 bases; unmatched junction nucleotides: 8. The CDR3 sequence is CASREAGGAGNTIYF. In DNA, the CDR3 is TGTGCCAGCAGGGAGGCAGGGGGCGCCGGAAACACCATATATTTT.

The count of this clonotype is one. This sequence joins TRBV28 and TRBJ2-5; no clear D. Germline V gene data show CDR1 as MDHEN and CDR2 as SYDVKM. CDR3 length equals 15 residues. V lost 5 bases and J lost 0, with 13 bases in between. The CDR3 region has the DNA TGTGCCAGCAGTCCCCGAGACTGGTACCAAGAGACCCAGTACTTC. This gives the protein CASSPRDWYQETQYF.

This clonotype was picked up many times. This sequence joins TRBV4-2 and TRBJ1-1; no definite D call. V lost 1 base and J lost 5, with 11 bases in between. CDR1 and CDR2 from the germline V gene are LGHNA and YNFKEQ. The CDR3 covers 14 residues. CDR3 residues: CASSQAVSWTEAFF. The CDR3 region has the DNA TGTGCCAGCAGCCAAGCGGTGTCTTGGACTGAAGCTTTCTTT.

The chain has TRBV7-3 and TRBJ2-4, with D unclear. The V end lost 7 bases, the J end lost 6 bases, and 16 bases lay between the germline ends. The CDR3 runs to 14 residues. The germline gives CDR1 SGHTA, CDR2 FQGTGA. DNA for the CDR3: TGTGCCAGCATCCCCTTCGGGCGAGGAAACATTCAGTACTTC. It translates to CASIPFGRGNIQYF.

V is TRBV4-2 and J is TRBJ2-1; maybe TRBD2 (6 bases). Trimming cost V 0 bases and J 3 bases, with 21 bases left between them. The CDR3 loop spans 19 amino acids. Germline loops: CDR1 LGHNA, CDR2 YNFKEQ. In nucleotides, the CDR3 is TGTGCCAGCAGCCAAGAACCCCGGAGGAGGGGAACGTACTACAATGAGCAGTTCTTC. This sequence encodes CASSQEPRRRGTYYNEQFF.

This clonotype was picked up a small number of times. The V and J genes are TRBV12-3 or TRBV12-4 and TRBJ1-3; TRBD1 matches 8 bases. The CDR3 spans 16 residues. The trim removed 6 bases at V and 1 base at J, leaving 8 bases unmatched. CDR3 protein: CASRDRVAGSGNTIYF. CDR3 bases: TGTGCCAGCAGGGACAGGGTAGCTGGTTCTGGAAACACCATATATTTT.

This chain connects TRBV7-2 to TRBJ1-3; D remains ambiguous. Germline lookup yields CDR1 SGHTA and CDR2 FQGNSA. This CDR3 contains 15 residues. The ends were cut back, 0 bases at V and 1 base at J, with 7 bases in the middle. CDR3 DNA: TGTGCCAGCAGCTTAGCATTGGGGTCTGGAAACACCATATATTTT. Its translation: CASSLALGSGNTIYF. The variable domain in full, with the rest retrieved from reference TRBV7-2 and TRBJ1-3, is GAGVSQSPSNKVTEKGKDVELRCDPISGHTALYWYRQSLGQGLEFLIYFQGNSAPDKSGLPSDRFSAERTGGSVSTLTIQRTQQEDSAVYLCASSLALGSGNTIYFGEGSWLTVV.

This clonotype was seen a handful of times. The chain recombines TRBV12-3 or TRBV12-4 with TRBJ2-7; D is possibly TRBD2 (5 bases). V gave up 6 bases and J gave up 4 bases, with 10 bases separating them. The CDR3 consists of 12 residues. CDR3 bases: TGTGCCAGCAGGGAGGATCGGTACGAGCAGTACTTC. Encoded protein: CASREDRYEQYF.

This clonotype was picked up many times. The chain links TRBV2 to TRBJ2-7, with D possibly being TRBD1 (5 bases). The CDR3 has 15 amino acids. Trimming took off 2 bases at V and 0 bases at J, with 11 bases between the two ends. Germline values: CDR1 SNHLY, CDR2 FYNNEI. Here the CDR3 DNA reads TGTGCCAGCAGTGAATATCCAGGGCCCTCCTACGAGCAGTACTTC. Protein sequence: CASSEYPGPSYEQYF.

This clonotype has at least ten counts. The V call is TRBV20-1, the J call TRBJ2-5, with D unresolved. The V gene lost 7 bases and the J gene lost 4 bases, with 13 bases spanning the gap. The length of the CDR3 is 12 residues. The germline CDR1 and CDR2 sequences are DFQATT and SNEGSKA (reference sequence). The CDR3 region is CSGSRAIETQYF. In DNA form, the CDR3 reads TGCAGTGGGTCTAGGGCCATAGAGACCCAGTACTTC.